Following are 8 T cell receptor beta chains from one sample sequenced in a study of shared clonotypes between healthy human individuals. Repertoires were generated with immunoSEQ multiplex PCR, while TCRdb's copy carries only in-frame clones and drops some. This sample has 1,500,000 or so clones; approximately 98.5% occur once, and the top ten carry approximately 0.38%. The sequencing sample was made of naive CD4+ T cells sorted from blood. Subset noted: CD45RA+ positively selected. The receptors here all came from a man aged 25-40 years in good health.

CDR3 amino acids: CSVGREGNQPQHF. CDR3 bases: TGCAGCGTTGGTAGGGAGGGCAATCAGCCCCAGCATTTT. The chain carries TRBV29-1 and TRBJ1-5; D is undetermined. Trimming shortened V by 4 bases and J by 2 bases, and 9 bases separated the two germline ends. CDR1 is SQVTM and CDR2 is ANQGSEA in the germline V gene. The CDR3 runs to 13 residues.

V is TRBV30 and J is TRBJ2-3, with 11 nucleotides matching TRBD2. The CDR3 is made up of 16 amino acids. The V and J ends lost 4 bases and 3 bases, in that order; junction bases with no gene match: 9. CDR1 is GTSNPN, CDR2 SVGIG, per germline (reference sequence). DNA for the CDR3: TGTGCCTGGACCAAAACTAGCGGGAGCCCAACAGATACGCAGTATTTT. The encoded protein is CAWTKTSGSPTDTQYF.

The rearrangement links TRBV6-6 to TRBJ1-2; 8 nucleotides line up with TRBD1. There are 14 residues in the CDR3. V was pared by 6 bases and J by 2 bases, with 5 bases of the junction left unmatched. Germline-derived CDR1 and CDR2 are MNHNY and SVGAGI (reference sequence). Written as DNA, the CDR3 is TGTGCCAGCAGACAGGGGGTCTTGAACTATGGCTACACCTTC. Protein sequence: CASRQGVLNYGYTF.

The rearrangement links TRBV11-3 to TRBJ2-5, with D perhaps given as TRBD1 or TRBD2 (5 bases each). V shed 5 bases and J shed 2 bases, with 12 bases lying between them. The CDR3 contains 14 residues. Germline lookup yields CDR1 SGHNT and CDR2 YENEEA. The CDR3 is CASSPPGRQETQYF. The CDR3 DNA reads TGTGCCAGCAGCCCCCCGGGACGGCAAGAGACCCAGTACTTC.

CDR3 residues: CASSVGGLAGAYEQYF. As DNA, the CDR3 is TGTGCCAGCAGCGTAGGGGGACTAGCGGGAGCCTACGAGCAGTACTTC. The chain couples TRBV9 to TRBJ2-7, with TRBD2 matching over 14 bases. The V gene end was trimmed by 0 bases and the J gene end by 2 bases; junction bases not matched to a gene: 1. The length of the CDR3 is 16 residues. Looked up from germline, CDR1 is SGDLS and CDR2 is YYNGEE.

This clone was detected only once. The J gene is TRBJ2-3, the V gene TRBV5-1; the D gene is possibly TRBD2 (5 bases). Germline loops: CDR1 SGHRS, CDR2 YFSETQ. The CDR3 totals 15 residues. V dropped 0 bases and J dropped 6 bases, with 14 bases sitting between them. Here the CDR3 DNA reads TGCGCCAGCAGCTTGGGTGGTGGGAGCCCGGATACGCAGTATTTT. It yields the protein CASSLGGGSPDTQYF.

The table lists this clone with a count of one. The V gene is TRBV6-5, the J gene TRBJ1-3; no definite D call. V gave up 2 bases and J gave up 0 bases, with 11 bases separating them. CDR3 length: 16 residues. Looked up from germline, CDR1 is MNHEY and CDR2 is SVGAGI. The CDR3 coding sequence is TGTGCCAGCAGTTACGGGCCGGAAAACTCTGGAAACACCATATATTTT. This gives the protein CASSYGPENSGNTIYF.

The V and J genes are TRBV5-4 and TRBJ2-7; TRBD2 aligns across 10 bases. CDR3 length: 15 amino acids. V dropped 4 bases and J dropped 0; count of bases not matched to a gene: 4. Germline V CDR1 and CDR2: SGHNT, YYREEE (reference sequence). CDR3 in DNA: TGTGCCAGCAGCCATAGCGGGAGGAGCTCCTACGAGCAGTACTTC. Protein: CASSHSGRSSYEQYF. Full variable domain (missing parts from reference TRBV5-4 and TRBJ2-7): ETGVTQSPTHLIKTRGQQVTLRCSSQSGHNTVSWYQQALGQGPQFIFQYYREEENGRGNFPPRFSGLQFPNYSSELNVNALELDDSALYLCASSHSGRSSYEQYFGPGTRLTVT.